This T cell receptor (beta chain) was recovered during a study of OX40 agonist ivuxolimab in advanced cancers. Study details: Ivuxolimab was administered intravenously to patients at 0.01 to 10 mg/kg every 2 weeks. Cancers in dose escalation were hepatocellular, melanoma, renal cell and head and neck. Patients were roughly 81% male with ages about 23 to 79, mean about 60. Anti-PD-1, anti-PD-L1 or anti-CTLA-4 therapy given earlier was allowed, and around 40% had some.

Generated by immunoSEQ multiplex PCR, the TCRdb table keeps only in-frame clones and is missing some. The profile shows about 66,000 clones, around four fifths of them singletons. The material sequenced was CD4+ or CD8+ T cells sorted from blood, taken in a trial of the OX40 agonist ivuxolimab. This TCR derives from an adult with an advanced solid tumor such as melanoma, head and neck, liver or kidney cancer.

The CDR3 sequence is CASSPALGQGNEQYF. CDR3 DNA: TGTGCCAGCAGCCCCGCCCTGGGCCAGGGCAACGAGCAGTACTTC. This rearrangement joins TRBV7-7 to TRBJ2-7, with a possible D match to TRBD1 (5 bases). CDR1 and CDR2 from the germline V gene are SSHAT and FNYEAQ (reference sequence). This CDR3 has 15 amino acids. Deletions cut 5 bases from V and 5 bases from J, with 19 bases between.